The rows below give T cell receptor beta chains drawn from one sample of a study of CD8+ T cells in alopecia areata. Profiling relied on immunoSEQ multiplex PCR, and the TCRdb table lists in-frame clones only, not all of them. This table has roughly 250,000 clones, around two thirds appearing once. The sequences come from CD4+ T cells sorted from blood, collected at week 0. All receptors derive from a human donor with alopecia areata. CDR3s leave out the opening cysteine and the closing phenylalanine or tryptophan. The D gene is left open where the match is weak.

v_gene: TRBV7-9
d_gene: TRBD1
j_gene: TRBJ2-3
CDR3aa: ASRSTGTGTDTQY

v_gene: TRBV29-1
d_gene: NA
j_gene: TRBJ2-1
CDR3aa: SVERTHNEQF

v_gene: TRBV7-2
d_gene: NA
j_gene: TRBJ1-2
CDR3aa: ASSLYGEGYGYT

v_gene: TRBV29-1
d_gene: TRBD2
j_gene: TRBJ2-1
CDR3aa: SVSPRLAAHNEQF

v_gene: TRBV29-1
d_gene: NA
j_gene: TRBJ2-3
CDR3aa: SVEEGRDFVPGTQY

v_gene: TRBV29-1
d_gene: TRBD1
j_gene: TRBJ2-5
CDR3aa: SVAPDRGETQY

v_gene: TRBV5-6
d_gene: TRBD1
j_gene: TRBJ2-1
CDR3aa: ASSLTGGSEQF

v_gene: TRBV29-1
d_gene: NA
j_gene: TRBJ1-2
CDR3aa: SVESYGYT

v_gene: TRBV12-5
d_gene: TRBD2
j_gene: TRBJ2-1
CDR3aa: ASGLESGGPWF

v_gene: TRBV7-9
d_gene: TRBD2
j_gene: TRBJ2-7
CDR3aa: ASGASGPSYEQY

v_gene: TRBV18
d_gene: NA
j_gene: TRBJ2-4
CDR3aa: ASSPGPFLNQGTKNIQY

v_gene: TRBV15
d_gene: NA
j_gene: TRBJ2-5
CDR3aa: ATSREKSETQY

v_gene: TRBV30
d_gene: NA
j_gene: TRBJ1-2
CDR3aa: AWSVREGYT

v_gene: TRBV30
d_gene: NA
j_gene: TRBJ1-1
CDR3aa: AWEGMNTEAF

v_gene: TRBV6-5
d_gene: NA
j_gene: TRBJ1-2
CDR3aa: ASLPGGRSGYT

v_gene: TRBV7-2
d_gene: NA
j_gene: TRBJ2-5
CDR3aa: ASSLEGQRGETQY

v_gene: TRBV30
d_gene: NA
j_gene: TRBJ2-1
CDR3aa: AWTRNLIDEQF

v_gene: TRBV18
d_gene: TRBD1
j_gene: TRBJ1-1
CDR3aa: ASSPLQGKGSEAF

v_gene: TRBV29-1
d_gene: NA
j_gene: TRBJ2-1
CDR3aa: STTPRNNEQF

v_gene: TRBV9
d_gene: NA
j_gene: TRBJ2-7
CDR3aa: ASSLQANSPEQY

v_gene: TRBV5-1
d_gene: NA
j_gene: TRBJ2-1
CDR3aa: ASSLYNEQF